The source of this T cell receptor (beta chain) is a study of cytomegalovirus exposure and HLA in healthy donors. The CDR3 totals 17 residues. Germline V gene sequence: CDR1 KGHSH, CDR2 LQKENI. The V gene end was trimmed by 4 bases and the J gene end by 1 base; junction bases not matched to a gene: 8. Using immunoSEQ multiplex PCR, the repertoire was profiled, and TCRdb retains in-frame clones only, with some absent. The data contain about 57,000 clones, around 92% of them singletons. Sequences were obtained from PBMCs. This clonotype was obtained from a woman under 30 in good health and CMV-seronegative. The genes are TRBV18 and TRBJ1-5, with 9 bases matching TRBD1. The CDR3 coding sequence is TGTGCCAGCTCACTAGAACAGGGGGCGACCAGCAATCAGCCCCAGCATTTT. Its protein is CASSLEQGATSNQPQHF.